This TCR beta chain was recorded in a study of radiation and T cells in renal cell carcinoma. Comment on this clone: Its cognate antigen is unknown.

The time point is: blood 4 weeks post-SBRT, at nephrectomy. Treatment meaning: 15 Gy SBRT to primary tumor, nephrectomy 4 weeks later. Nephrectomy followed 15 Gy stereotactic body radiation by 4 weeks. Radiation-treated patients gave blood at baseline, week 2 and week 4. Assay used: immunoSEQ multiplex PCR; TCRdb lists only in-frame clones, some missing. The data show 60,000 to 95,000 clones, 70% to 90% seen once. CDR1 is ENHRY and CDR2 is SYGVKD in the germline V gene. The CDR3 is 14 residues long. V lost 3 bases to trimming and J lost 1 base, with 9 bases between them. Overall study results and limits: Top tumor clonotypes rose in blood 2 weeks post-radiation, then contracted.

The sequenced sample was blood, obtained from a patient whose treatment included radiotherapy and nephrectomy. This clonotype originated in a woman aged 55-69 years with renal cell carcinoma. The chain is built from TRBV10-3 and TRBJ1-2; D gene uncertain. The CDR3 here is CAISDRTINYGYTF. CDR3 in DNA: TGTGCCATCAGTGATCGCACAATTAACTATGGCTACACCTTC.